This T cell receptor beta chain appears in the sequencing data of a study of CD8 T cells in ankylosing spondylitis (TCRdb year 2017). Broadly, across the study: The study set out to find disease-linked TCR variants by profiling T cell receptor beta repertoires in ankylosing spondylitis patients and healthy donors. In total, the full study cohort was made up of some 110 healthy donors and 25 ankylosing spondylitis patients. Peripheral blood was sampled, and synovial fluid was also collected from ankylosing spondylitis patients. Here is what the overall study found, with its caveats: In peripheral blood, the disease-linked clones were found at relatively low frequencies and had a CD8+ phenotype. Blood from ankylosing spondylitis patients appeared to be characterized by a TCR beta motif made up of eight highly homologous amino acid variants. Some of the motif variants had been reported before in the synovial fluid and blood of reactive arthritis patients, a finding that suggests common disease-initiation mechanisms. The disease-linked clones were reported as significantly enriched in matched synovial fluid samples from ankylosing spondylitis patients.

The reads were generated on an Illumina HiSeq 2500. Quantitative 5'-RACE with molecular barcodes was used to prepare TCR beta libraries. On the authors' methods: A new computational method based on a probabilistic model of VDJ rearrangement was used to identify disease-linked TCR variants. Starting from the raw public reads, TCRdb applied fastp trimming at Q25, assembled clones with MiXCR and retained in-frame beta chains. Entries that share a CDR3 protein sequence are merged under the most common genes and DNA. The V and J calls come from TCRdb's annotation, not from the publication. The sample table contains around 450,000 distinct CDR3 sequences; only one count was recorded for roughly 26% of them. 0.89% of the sample lies in the top ten. In the germline V gene (reference sequence), CDR1 corresponds to SEHNR and CDR2 to FQNEAQ. The CDR3 spans 14 residues, from the cysteine through the phenylalanine. The read is trimmed to its CDR3 DNA, 42 bases read in frame from base 1. V is reduced by 5 bases and J by 3 bases, leaving a spacing of 13 bases between them.

In its sample, this clonotype was seen a few times. There is no known antigen for this receptor. Per-base quality was not reported, and no clone a single base away is much larger than it. Source material: blood, either unsorted or a sorted T cell fraction (not recorded which). Recombination linked TRBV7-9 to TRBJ1-2; the D gene cannot be resolved reliably. This receptor was taken from a male donor with ankylosing spondylitis. The CDR3 loop reads CASSPSGIDYGYTF. Read as DNA, the sequence is TGTGCCAGCAGCCCCAGTGGGATTGACTATGGCTACACCTTC.